This T cell receptor beta chain was sequenced during a study of cytomegalovirus exposure and HLA in healthy donors. Study results and caveats: First-cohort TCR clusters were later found to tend to co-occur in the 120 or so validation repertoires.

Germline V CDR1 and CDR2: SGHVS, FQNEAQ. The CDR3 runs to 14 residues. V lost 1 base, J lost 3 bases, and 10 bases lay in between. TCRdb's copy holds only in-frame clones and misses some; the assay was immunoSEQ multiplex PCR. The data hold around 190,000 clones, with approximately 81% observed a single time. Details on this clone: The antigen is not known.

The J gene is TRBJ2-7, the V gene TRBV7-8, with unresolved D. The TCR sequence derives from a man between 18 and 35 years old in good health and CMV-seropositive. Sequenced material: PBMCs. The CDR3 loop reads CASSLGRRLYEQYF. DNA for the CDR3: TGTGCCAGCAGCTTAGGACGGAGACTCTACGAGCAGTACTTC.